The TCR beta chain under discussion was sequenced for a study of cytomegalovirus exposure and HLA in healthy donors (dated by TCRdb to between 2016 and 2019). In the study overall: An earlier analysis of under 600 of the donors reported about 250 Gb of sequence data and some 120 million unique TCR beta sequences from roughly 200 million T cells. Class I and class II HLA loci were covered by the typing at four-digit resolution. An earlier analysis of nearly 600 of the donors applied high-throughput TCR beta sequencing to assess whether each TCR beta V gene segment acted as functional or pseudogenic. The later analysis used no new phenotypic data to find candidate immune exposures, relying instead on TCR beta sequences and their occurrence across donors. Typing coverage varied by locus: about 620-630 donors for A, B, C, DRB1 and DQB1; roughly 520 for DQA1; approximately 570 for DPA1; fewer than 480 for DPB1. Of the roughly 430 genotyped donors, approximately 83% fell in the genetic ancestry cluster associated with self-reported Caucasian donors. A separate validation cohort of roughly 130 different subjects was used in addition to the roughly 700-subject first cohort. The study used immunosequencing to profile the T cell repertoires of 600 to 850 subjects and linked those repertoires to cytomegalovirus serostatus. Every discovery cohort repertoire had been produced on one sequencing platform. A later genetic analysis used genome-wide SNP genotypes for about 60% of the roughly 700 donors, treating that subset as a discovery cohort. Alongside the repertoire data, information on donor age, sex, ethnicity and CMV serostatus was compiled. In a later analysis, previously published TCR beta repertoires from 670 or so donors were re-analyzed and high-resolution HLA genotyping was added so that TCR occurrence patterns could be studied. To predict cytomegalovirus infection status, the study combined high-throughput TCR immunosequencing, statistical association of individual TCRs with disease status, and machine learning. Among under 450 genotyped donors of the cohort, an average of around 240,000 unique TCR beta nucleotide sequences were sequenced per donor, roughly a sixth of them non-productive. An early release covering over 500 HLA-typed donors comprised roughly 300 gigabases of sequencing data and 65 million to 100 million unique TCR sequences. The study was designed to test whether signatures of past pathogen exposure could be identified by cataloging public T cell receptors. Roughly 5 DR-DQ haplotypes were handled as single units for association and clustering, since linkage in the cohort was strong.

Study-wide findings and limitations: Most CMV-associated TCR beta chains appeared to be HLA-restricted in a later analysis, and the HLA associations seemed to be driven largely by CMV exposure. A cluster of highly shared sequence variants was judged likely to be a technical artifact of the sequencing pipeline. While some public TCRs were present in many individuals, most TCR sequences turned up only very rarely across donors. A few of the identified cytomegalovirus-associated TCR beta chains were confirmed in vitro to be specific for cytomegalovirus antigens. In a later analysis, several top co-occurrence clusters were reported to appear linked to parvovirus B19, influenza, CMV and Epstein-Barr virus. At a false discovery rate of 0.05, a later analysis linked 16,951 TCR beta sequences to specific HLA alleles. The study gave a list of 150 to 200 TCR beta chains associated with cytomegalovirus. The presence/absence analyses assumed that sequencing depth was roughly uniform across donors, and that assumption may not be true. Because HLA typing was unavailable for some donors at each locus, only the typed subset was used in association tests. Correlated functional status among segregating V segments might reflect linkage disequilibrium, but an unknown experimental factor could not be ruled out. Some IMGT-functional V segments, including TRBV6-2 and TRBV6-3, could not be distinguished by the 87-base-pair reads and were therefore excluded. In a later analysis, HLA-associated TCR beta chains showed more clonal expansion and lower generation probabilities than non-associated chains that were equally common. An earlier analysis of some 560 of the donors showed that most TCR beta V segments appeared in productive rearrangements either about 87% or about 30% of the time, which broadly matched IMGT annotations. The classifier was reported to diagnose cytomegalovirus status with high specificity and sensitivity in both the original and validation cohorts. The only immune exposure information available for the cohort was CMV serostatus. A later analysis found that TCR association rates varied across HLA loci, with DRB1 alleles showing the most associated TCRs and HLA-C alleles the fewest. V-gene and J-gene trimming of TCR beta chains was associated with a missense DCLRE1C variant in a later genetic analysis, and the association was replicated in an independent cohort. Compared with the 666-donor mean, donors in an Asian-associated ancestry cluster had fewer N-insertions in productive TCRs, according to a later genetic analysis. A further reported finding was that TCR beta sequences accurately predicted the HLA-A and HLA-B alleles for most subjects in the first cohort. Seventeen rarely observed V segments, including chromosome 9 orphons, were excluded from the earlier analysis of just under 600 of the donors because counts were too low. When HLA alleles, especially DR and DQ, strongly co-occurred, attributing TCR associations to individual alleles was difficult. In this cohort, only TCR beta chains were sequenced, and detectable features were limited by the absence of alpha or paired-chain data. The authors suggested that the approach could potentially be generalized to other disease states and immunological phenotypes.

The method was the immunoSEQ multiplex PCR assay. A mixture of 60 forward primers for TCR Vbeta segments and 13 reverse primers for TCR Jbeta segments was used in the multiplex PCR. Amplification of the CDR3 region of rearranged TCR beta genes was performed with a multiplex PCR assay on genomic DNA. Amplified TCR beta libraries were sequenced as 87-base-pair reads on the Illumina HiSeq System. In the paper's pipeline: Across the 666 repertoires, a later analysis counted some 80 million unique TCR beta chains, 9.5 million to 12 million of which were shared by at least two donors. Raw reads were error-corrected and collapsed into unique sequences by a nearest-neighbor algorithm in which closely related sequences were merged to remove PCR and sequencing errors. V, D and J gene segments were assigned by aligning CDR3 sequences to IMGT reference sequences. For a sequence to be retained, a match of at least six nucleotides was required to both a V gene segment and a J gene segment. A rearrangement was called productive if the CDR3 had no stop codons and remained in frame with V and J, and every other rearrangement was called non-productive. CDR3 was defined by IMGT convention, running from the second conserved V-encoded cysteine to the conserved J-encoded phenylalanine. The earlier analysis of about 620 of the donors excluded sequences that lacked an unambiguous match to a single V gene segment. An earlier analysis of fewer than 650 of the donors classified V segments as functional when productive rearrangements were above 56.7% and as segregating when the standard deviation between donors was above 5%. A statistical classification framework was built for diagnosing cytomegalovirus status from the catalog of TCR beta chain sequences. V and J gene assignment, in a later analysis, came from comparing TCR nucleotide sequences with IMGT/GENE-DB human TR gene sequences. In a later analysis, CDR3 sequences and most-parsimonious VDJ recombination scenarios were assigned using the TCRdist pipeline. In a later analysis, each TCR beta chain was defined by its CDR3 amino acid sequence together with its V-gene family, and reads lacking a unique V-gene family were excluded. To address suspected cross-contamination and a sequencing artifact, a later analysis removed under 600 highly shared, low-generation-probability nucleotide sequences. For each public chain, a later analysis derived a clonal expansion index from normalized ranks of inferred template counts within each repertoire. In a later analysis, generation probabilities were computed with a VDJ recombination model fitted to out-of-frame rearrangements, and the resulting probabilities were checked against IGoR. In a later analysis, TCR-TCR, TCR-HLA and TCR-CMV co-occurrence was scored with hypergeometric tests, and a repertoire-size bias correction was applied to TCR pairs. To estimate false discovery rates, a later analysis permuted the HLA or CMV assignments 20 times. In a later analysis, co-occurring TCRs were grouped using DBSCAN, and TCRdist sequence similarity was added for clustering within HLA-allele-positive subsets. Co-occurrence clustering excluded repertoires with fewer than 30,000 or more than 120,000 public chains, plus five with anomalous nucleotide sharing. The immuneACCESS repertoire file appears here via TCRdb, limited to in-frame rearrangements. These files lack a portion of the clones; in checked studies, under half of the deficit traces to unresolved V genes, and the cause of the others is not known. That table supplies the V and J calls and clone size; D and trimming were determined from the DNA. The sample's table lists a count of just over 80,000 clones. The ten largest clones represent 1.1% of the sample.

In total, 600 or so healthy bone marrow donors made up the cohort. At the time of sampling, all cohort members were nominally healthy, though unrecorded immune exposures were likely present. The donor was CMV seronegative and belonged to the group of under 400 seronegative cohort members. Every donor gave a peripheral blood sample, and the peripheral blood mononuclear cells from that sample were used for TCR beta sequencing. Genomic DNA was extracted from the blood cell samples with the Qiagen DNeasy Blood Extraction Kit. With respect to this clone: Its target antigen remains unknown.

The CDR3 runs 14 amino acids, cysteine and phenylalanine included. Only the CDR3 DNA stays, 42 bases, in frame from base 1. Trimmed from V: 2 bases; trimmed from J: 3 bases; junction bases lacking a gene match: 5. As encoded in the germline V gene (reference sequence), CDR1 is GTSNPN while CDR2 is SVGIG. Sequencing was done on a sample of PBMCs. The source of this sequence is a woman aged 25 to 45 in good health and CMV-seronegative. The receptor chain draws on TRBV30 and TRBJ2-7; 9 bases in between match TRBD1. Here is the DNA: TGTGCCTGGAGTTTCGGGACAGGGCGCTACGAGCAGTACTTC. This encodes CAWSFGTGRYEQYF.